These T cell receptor beta chains were read from a single sample in a study of vaccination effects on CD4 cells after COVID-19. Assay: immunoSEQ multiplex PCR; the TCRdb copy retains only in-frame clones and omits some. The table has more than 9,000 clones, less than 75% seen once. What these receptors recognize is not known. Sequenced here: CD4+ T cells from PBMCs cultured with SARS-CoV-2 spike peptides, sampled after COVID-19 vaccination. These receptors came from a human donor who received a COVID-19 vaccine. CDR3s include the opening cysteine and the closing phenylalanine or tryptophan. A D gene is named only where the DNA matches it firmly. Only some rows state a clone size, as once, few, many or a class for expanded clones.

j_gene | abundance | v_gene | d_gene | CDR3nt | CDR3aa
TRBJ1-5 | once | TRBV12-3/TRBV12-4 | NA | TGTGCCAGCATGAGGGGGGGCAATCAGCCCCAGCATTTT | CASMRGGNQPQHF
TRBJ1-2 | NA | TRBV5-1 | NA | TGCGCCAGCAGCTTGGGGAAGGGGCTCCCTAACTATGGCTACACCTTC | CASSLGKGLPNYGYTF
TRBJ1-1 | NA | TRBV6-5 | NA | TGTGCCAGCACCCCACCCGGGAAAATGAACACTGAAGCTTTCTTT | CASTPPGKMNTEAFF
TRBJ1-1 | NA | TRBV19 | TRBD1 | TGTGCCAGTAGTATAGATCCCTATGGACAGGAGACTGAAGCTTTCTTT | CASSIDPYGQETEAFF
TRBJ1-2 | NA | TRBV30 | NA | TGTGCCTGGAGTACCCTGGGGGGGGTCACTACCCTCGCTAACTATGGCTACACCTTC | CAWSTLGGVTTLANYGYTF
TRBJ2-7 | NA | TRBV28 | NA | TGTGCCAGCACCTCCGGCCGTACGGGAGCGGAGCAGTACTTC | CASTSGRTGAEQYF
TRBJ2-3 | NA | TRBV19 | TRBD2 | TGTGCCAGTAAGCGGGGGGGCCCATCAGATACGCAGTATTTT | CASKRGGPSDTQYF
TRBJ1-4 | NA | TRBV7-9 | TRBD1 | TGTGCCAGCAGCCTGACAGGGTTTAATGAAAAACTGTTTTTT | CASSLTGFNEKLFF
TRBJ2-1 | NA | TRBV14 | NA | TGTGCCAGCAGCCAACTGGGACTGTTCTCCTACAATGAGCAGTTCTTC | CASSQLGLFSYNEQFF
TRBJ1-5 | NA | TRBV4-2 | TRBD1 | TGTGCCAGCAGCCAAGTACTGCAGGGGGCAGGAGGCGGCAATCAGCCCCAGCATTTT | CASSQVLQGAGGGNQPQHF
TRBJ1-2 | NA | TRBV27 | NA | TGTGCCAGCCGGGACAATGGGGAAAGTGGCTACACCTTC | CASRDNGESGYTF
TRBJ2-1 | NA | TRBV13 | NA | TGTGCCAGCAGCTCAAAGGGCACGTTCAATGAGCAGTTCTTC | CASSSKGTFNEQFF
TRBJ1-5 | NA | TRBV7-2 | NA | TGTGCCAGCAGCTTAACTGGCAGACAGCCCCAGCATTTT | CASSLTGRQPQHF
TRBJ2-7 | NA | TRBV27 | NA | TGTGCCAGCAGTTTTTGGGGTAATTACGAGCAGTACTTC | CASSFWGNYEQYF
TRBJ2-1 | NA | TRBV6-2/TRBV6-3 | TRBD2 | TGTGCCAGCAGTTACCCAACTAGCGGTAGGGCCCCCTACAATGAGCAGTTCTTC | CASSYPTSGRAPYNEQFF
TRBJ2-3 | NA | TRBV7-9 | TRBD2 | TGTGCCAGCAGCCCGCCACTCACTAGCGGAGCCAACACAGATACGCAGTATTTT | CASSPPLTSGANTDTQYF
TRBJ2-1 | NA | TRBV18 | NA | TGTGCCAGCTCACCGGTAGGGCCCAGCTCCTACAATGAGCAGTTCTTC | CASSPVGPSSYNEQFF
TRBJ1-1 | NA | TRBV9 | TRBD1 | TGTGCCAGCAGCGGGGGGGACAGGGCCAACACTGAAGCTTTCTTT | CASSGGDRANTEAFF
TRBJ2-5 | NA | TRBV20-1 | NA | TGCAGTGCTAGTAGGCGGCCCGCAGAGACCCAGTACTTC | CSASRRPAETQYF
TRBJ1-2 | NA | TRBV5-6 | NA | TGTGCCAGCAGCTGGGGACCGTACGAGGGCTACACCTTC | CASSWGPYEGYTF
TRBJ1-2 | NA | TRBV28 | NA | TGTGCCAGCAGTTTCGGTCGCTATGGCTACACCTTC | CASSFGRYGYTF
TRBJ1-4 | NA | TRBV5-4 | NA | TGTGCCAGCAGCTTGGTCCCCGGCGAAAAACTGTTTTTT | CASSLVPGEKLFF
TRBJ1-5 | NA | TRBV30 | NA | TGTGCCTGGAGTAGTAGCGGAAAACAGCCCCAGCATTTT | CAWSSSGKQPQHF
TRBJ2-4 | NA | TRBV12-5 | NA | TGTGCTAGTGGTTCGACCGTTACCGTAAGGGGAATAGCCAAAAACATTCAGTACTTC | CASGSTVTVRGIAKNIQYF
TRBJ1-4 | once | TRBV4-2 | NA | TGTGCCAGCAGCCAAGGGGCTAGGGATGAAAAACTGTTTTTT | CASSQGARDEKLFF
TRBJ1-4 | NA | TRBV6-5 | NA | TGTGCCAGCAGCTTGACAGTAACTAATGAAAAACTGTTTTTT | CASSLTVTNEKLFF
TRBJ1-5 | NA | TRBV5-6 | TRBD1 | TGTGCCAGCAGCGCTGGACAGGCGTACGTTCAGCCCCAGCATTTT | CASSAGQAYVQPQHF
TRBJ2-7 | NA | TRBV12-3/TRBV12-4 | NA | TGTGCCAGCAGTTTAGCCGAGCGGGAGCAGTACTTC | CASSLAEREQYF
TRBJ1-1 | NA | TRBV2 | TRBD1 | TGTGCCAGCAGGGAGACAGGGGGCGCTTTCTTT | CASRETGGAFF
TRBJ1-2 | medium-sized | TRBV23-1 | NA | TGCGCCAGCAGTCAATACGTCGGGGGCGCGGAAAGCCTCGGATTCTATGGCTACACCTTC | CASSQYVGGAESLGFYGYTF
TRBJ1-5 | once | TRBV28 | TRBD1 | TGTGCCAGCAGGGCAGGGGGCCATCAGCCCCAGCATTTT | CASRAGGHQPQHF
TRBJ2-1 | NA | TRBV6-2/TRBV6-3 | TRBD1 | TGTGCCAGCAGTAGGGGTAGCCGGGACAGGGGTGGCAATGAGCAGTTCTTC | CASSRGSRDRGGNEQFF
TRBJ2-7 | medium-sized | TRBV3-1/TRBV3-2 | NA | TGTGCCAGCAGCCAAGCTCAGGGACGTTCCGAGCAGTACTTC | CASSQAQGRSEQYF
TRBJ1-1 | NA | TRBV7-2 | NA | TGTGCCAGCAGCTCCTACACTGAAGCTTTCTTT | CASSSYTEAFF
TRBJ1-2 | NA | TRBV19 | TRBD1 | TGTGCCAGTAGTAGAAGGACAGGAATAGCTAACTATGGCTACACCTTC | CASSRRTGIANYGYTF
TRBJ2-7 | medium-sized | TRBV4-1 | NA | TGCGCCAGCAGCCAAGCGGCAGAGAGCTCCTACGAGCAGTACTTC | CASSQAAESSYEQYF
TRBJ1-2 | NA | TRBV28 | NA | TGTGCCAGCAACTCAGGGAGGGAGGGCTACACCTTC | CASNSGREGYTF
TRBJ2-7 | once | TRBV7-9 | NA | TGTGCCAGCAGCCCCTCTGAGTTTGAGCAGTACTTC | CASSPSEFEQYF
TRBJ2-2 | NA | TRBV19 | NA | TGTGCCAGCCATTTGGCCGGGAGAAACACCGGGGAGCTGTTTTTT | CASHLAGRNTGELFF
TRBJ2-2 | few | TRBV10-3 | NA | TGTGCCATCAGTTATGGGGGAGGAGGCACCGGGGAGCTGTTTTTT | CAISYGGGGTGELFF
TRBJ1-3 | NA | TRBV23-1 | NA | TGCGCCAGCAGTCAATCAGGCAGCTCTGGAAACACCATATATTTT | CASSQSGSSGNTIYF
TRBJ1-1 | once | TRBV19 | TRBD1 | TGTGCCAGTAGTACACTTGGACAGGGAGGTACTGAAGCTTTCTTT | CASSTLGQGGTEAFF
TRBJ2-3 | NA | TRBV25-1 | NA | TGTGCCAGCAGTGAGGCGCAGCATACTAGCACAGATACGCAGTATTTT | CASSEAQHTSTDTQYF
TRBJ2-7 | NA | TRBV2 | NA | TGTGCCAGCTCCTCTAGCCTCTTCTCCTACGAGCAGTACTTC | CASSSSLFSYEQYF
TRBJ1-2 | NA | TRBV19 | NA | TGTGCCAGTAGTATAGTGGCGACAGGTGTTGGCTACACCTTC | CASSIVATGVGYTF
TRBJ2-1 | NA | TRBV6-2/TRBV6-3 | NA | TGTGCCAGCAGTTACTCGGGTCAAAACCTCTACAATGAGCAGTTCTTC | CASSYSGQNLYNEQFF